Shown below are 30 T cell receptor beta chains from a single sample sequenced in a study of cytotoxic CD8 clonotypes in ibrutinib-treated CLL. Clones were sequenced by immunoSEQ multiplex PCR, and TCRdb holds only the in-frame ones, with some missing. The sample carries just over 200,000 clones, 60% to 80% recorded once. Material: PBMCs, obtained after 12 months of ibrutinib treatment. These receptors were obtained from a human donor with chronic lymphocytic leukemia.

The rearrangement uses TRBV19 and TRBJ2-7, with a possible D match to TRBD2 (5 bases). This CDR3 has 13 residues. Germline V CDR1 and CDR2: LNHDA, SQIVND (reference sequence). V lost 3 bases to trimming and J lost 5 bases, with 11 bases between them. CDR3 sequence reads: CASSIPGWNEQYF. CDR3 sequence (DNA): TGTGCCAGTAGTATTCCGGGGTGGAACGAGCAGTACTTC.

A few counts support this clone. The chain recombines TRBV30 with TRBJ1-5, with D perhaps matching TRBD1 (5 bases). Germline V gene data show CDR1 as GTSNPN and CDR2 as SVGIG (reference sequence). Trimming removed 0 bases at V and 1 base at J, with 13 bases between. This CDR3 region has 16 residues. CDR3 residues: CAWSVAGGESNQPQHF. For the CDR3, the DNA is TGTGCCTGGAGTGTAGCGGGGGGTGAGAGCAATCAGCCCCAGCATTTT.

This clone showed up just a few times. V is TRBV7-3 and J is TRBJ2-2; 11 bases map to TRBD2. The V gene's germline CDR1 is SGHTA and CDR2 FQGTGA. With 7 bases clipped from V and 6 bases from J, the junction kept 7 bases outside the gene matches. This CDR3 region has 15 residues. As DNA, the CDR3 is TGTGCCAGCACCTATAGCGGGAGGGTTCCCGGGGAGCTGTTTTTT. Protein sequence: CASTYSGRVPGELFF.

This clone was seen more than once but under ten times. The chain combines TRBV4-2 with TRBJ2-2; the D gene is possibly TRBD1 (5 bases). Germline CDR1 and CDR2: LGHNA and YNFKEQ. Trimming shortened V by 7 bases and J by 1 base, and 7 bases separated the two germline ends. The CDR3 is 13 amino acids. For the CDR3, the DNA is TGTGCCAGCAAAGGACAGAACACCGGGGAGCTGTTTTTT. Protein: CASKGQNTGELFF.

The rearrangement uses TRBV7-8 and TRBJ2-7, with 8 positions matching TRBD1. The junction had 4 bases not matched to a gene; V was cut back by 3 bases and J by 0 bases. The CDR3 runs 15 residues. Germline CDR1 is SGHVS and CDR2 is FQNEAQ. The CDR3 region has the DNA TGTGCCAGCAGCTTGCGGACAGGGAGCTCCTACGAGCAGTACTTC. Translated, it gives CASSLRTGSSYEQYF.

The chain links TRBV7-2 to TRBJ1-2, with TRBD1 matching 10 bases. With V trimmed by 5 bases and J by 6 bases, 12 bases remained unmatched. The germline V gene encodes CDR1 SGHTA and CDR2 FQGNSA. The CDR3 spans 16 residues. The CDR3 nucleotides read TGTGCCAGCAGCCCGCCCGGGGGACAGGGGTCTGATGGCTACACCTTC. Amino acids: CASSPPGGQGSDGYTF.

The V and J genes are TRBV7-2 and TRBJ1-1, with D perhaps matching TRBD1 (6 bases). In germline, CDR1 is SGHTA, CDR2 FQGNSA. This CDR3 is built from 14 residues. Trimming left V 2 bases short and J 3 bases short, with 10 bases between. This chain's CDR3 is CASSLPQGYTEAFF. CDR3 bases: TGTGCCAGCAGCTTACCACAGGGCTACACTGAAGCTTTCTTT.

This sequence joins TRBV7-9 and TRBJ1-2; possible D gene TRBD1, 5 bases. V was shortened by 4 bases and J by 2 bases, with 14 bases between the two germline ends. The CDR3 length is 15 residues. CDR1 and CDR2 (germline): SEHNR, FQNEAQ (reference sequence). The CDR3 reads CASSSLAGLNYGYTF. CDR3 in DNA: TGTGCCAGCAGCTCCCTGGCAGGGTTGAACTATGGCTACACCTTC. Using reference TRBV7-9 and TRBJ1-2 for the parts outside the CDR3, the full variable domain is DTGVSQNPRHKITKRGQNVTFRCDPISEHNRLYWYRQTLGQGPEFLTYFQNEAQLEKSRLLSDRFSAERPKGSFSTLEIQRTEQGDSAMYLCASSSLAGLNYGYTFGSGTRLTVV.

The V and J genes are TRBV5-1 and TRBJ1-2, with 8 nucleotides matching TRBD1. The germline V gene has CDR1 SGHRS and CDR2 YFSETQ. The V and J ends lost 4 bases and 2 bases, in that order; junction bases with no gene match: 4. This CDR3 comprises 14 residues. DNA for the CDR3: TGCGCCAGCAGCCCCGGACAGGGAAACTATGGCTACACCTTC. Translation: CASSPGQGNYGYTF.

The gene calls are TRBV27 and TRBJ2-7; D possibly corresponds to TRBD2 (6 bases). CDR1 MNHEY and CDR2 SMNVEV come from the germline V gene (reference sequence). The CDR3 consists of 15 residues. V was cut by 3 bases and J by 5 bases, with 17 bases left in between. The CDR3 DNA sequence: TGTGCCAGCAGTTTTCGGGACGCCCGGGGGAACGAGCAGTACTTC. As protein: CASSFRDARGNEQYF.

This clone was counted a single time. The J gene is TRBJ2-1, the V gene TRBV10-1; D is unclear. The CDR3 length is 11 residues. CDR1 is WNHNN, CDR2 SYGVQD, per germline (reference sequence). Trimming stripped 3 bases from V and 8 bases from J, with 5 bases between. Written as DNA, the CDR3 is TGCGCCAGCAGTGATGGAGATGAGCAGTTCTTC. This sequence encodes CASSDGDEQFF.

This chain joins TRBV5-1 and TRBJ2-7; D is possibly TRBD1 or TRBD2 (5 bases each). The CDR3 is 14 residues long. The V gene's germline CDR1 is SGHRS and CDR2 YFSETQ. V lost 4 bases to trimming and J lost 3 bases, with 14 bases between them. Here the CDR3 reads CASSPGAGNYEQYF. As DNA, the CDR3 is TGCGCCAGCAGCCCCGGGGCAGGGAACTACGAGCAGTACTTC.

The chain employs TRBV19 and TRBJ1-5; D remains unclear. V was cut by 5 bases and J by 1 base, with 21 bases left in between. This CDR3 has 18 amino acids. Germline V lookup: CDR1 LNHDA, CDR2 SQIVND (reference sequence). DNA for the CDR3: TGTGCCAGTAGTCCGGCCCCGCTGATCGGTGGCAGCAATCAGCCCCAGCATTTT. Protein product: CASSPAPLIGGSNQPQHF. Combining the CDR3 with reference TRBV19 and TRBJ1-5 gives the whole variable domain DGGITQSPKYLFRKEGQNVTLSCEQNLNHDAMYWYRQDPGQGLRLIYYSQIVNDFQKGDIAEGYSVSREKKESFPLTVTSAQKNPTAFYLCASSPAPLIGGSNQPQHFGDGTRLSIL.

This chain links TRBV10-1 with TRBJ1-2; 7 nucleotides line up with TRBD1. V shed 3 bases, J shed 3 bases, and the junction held 1 base outside the gene matches. The CDR3 sequence is 13 residues long. Germline CDR1 WNHNN, CDR2 SYGVQD (reference sequence). CDR3 sequence: CASSEGTDYGYTF. CDR3 DNA sequence: TGCGCCAGCAGTGAAGGGACAGACTATGGCTACACCTTC.

This clone showed up just once. The chain links TRBV7-8 to TRBJ2-3; D is unclear. Germline CDR1 is SGHVS and CDR2 is FQNEAQ. V was shortened by 1 base and J by 5 bases, with 10 bases between the two germline ends. This CDR3 is built from 14 residues. As DNA, the CDR3 is TGTGCCAGCAGCTTAGGCCTATCCTTAGATACGCAGTATTTT. It specifies CASSLGLSLDTQYF.

The V gene is TRBV5-1, the J gene TRBJ2-7; D possibly uses TRBD1 or TRBD2 (5 bases each). The germline V gene has CDR1 SGHRS and CDR2 YFSETQ. The CDR3 runs to 15 residues. The germline V and J ends were trimmed by 1 base and 0 bases, with 11 bases remaining between them. The CDR3 is CASSLIRDHSYEQYF. For the CDR3, the DNA is TGCGCCAGCAGCTTGATCCGGGACCACTCCTACGAGCAGTACTTC.

The CDR3 loop reads CASSPGPRGYTF. The CDR3 DNA reads TGTGCCAGCTCACCCGGGCCCAGGGGCTACACCTTC. J is TRBJ1-2 and V is TRBV18; D is unclear. This CDR3 is 12 amino acids long. Trimming stripped 3 bases from V and 8 bases from J, with 10 bases between. The V gene's germline CDR1 is KGHSH and CDR2 LQKENI.

The V and J genes are TRBV9 and TRBJ1-3; TRBD1 matches at 8 bases. V trimming: 3 bases; J trimming: 3 bases; junction bases outside the gene matches: 8. The CDR3 loop spans 16 amino acids. CDR1 is SGDLS and CDR2 is YYNGEE in the germline V gene. DNA of the CDR3: TGTGCCAGCAGCGCTCGCCAGGGGGCTGGTGGAAACACCATATATTTT. Its translation: CASSARQGAGGNTIYF.

The chain couples TRBV5-8 to TRBJ2-7, with a possible D match to TRBD2 (6 bases). CDR1 SGHTS and CDR2 YDEGEE come from the germline V gene. This CDR3 is 14 amino acids long. V lost 3 bases to trimming and J lost 3 bases, with 13 bases between them. CDR3 sequence (DNA): TGTGCCAGCAGCTGGAGGTGGGGGGTCTACGAGCAGTACTTC. This translates into CASSWRWGVYEQYF.

V and J are TRBV7-2 and TRBJ2-3, with 7 bases that match TRBD1. With 5 bases clipped from V and 1 base from J, the junction kept 12 bases outside the gene matches. The germline gives CDR1 SGHTA, CDR2 FQGNSA. The CDR3 totals 17 residues. This CDR3 reads CASSHIQGEGGTDTQYF. Here the CDR3 DNA reads TGTGCCAGCAGCCACATTCAGGGGGAAGGTGGCACAGATACGCAGTATTTT.

V gene TRBV13 combines with J gene TRBJ1-6, with a weak D call TRBD1 (6 bases). From germline, CDR1 is PRHDT and CDR2 FYEKMQ (reference sequence). The CDR3 contains 14 residues. V was shortened by 3 bases and J by 6 bases, with 9 bases between the two germline ends. CDR3 region: CASSFRGSNSPLHF. DNA for the CDR3: TGTGCCAGCAGCTTCAGGGGTTCTAATTCACCCCTCCACTTT.

The V call is TRBV7-2, the J call TRBJ2-3; 13 bases map to TRBD2. J was trimmed by 5 bases and V by 6 bases; bases with no gene match: 5. CDR1 SGHTA and CDR2 FQGNSA come from the germline V gene. This CDR3 is 15 amino acids long. CDR3 sequence: CASRWTSGSQDTQYF. Written as DNA, the CDR3 is TGTGCCAGCAGGTGGACTAGCGGGAGTCAAGATACGCAGTATTTT.

The chain uses TRBV27 and TRBJ1-6; D uncertain. From germline, CDR1 is MNHEY and CDR2 SMNVEV (reference sequence). Trimming cost V 4 bases and J 9 bases, with 10 bases left between them. The CDR3 runs to 13 residues. The DNA of the CDR3 is TGTGCCAGCAGTTCCGACGAGGGTTCACCCCTCCACTTT. Its protein product is CASSSDEGSPLHF.

The chain uses TRBV7-2 and TRBJ2-3; TRBD2 is a possible D gene (7 bases). Germline V gene sequence: CDR1 SGHTA, CDR2 FQGNSA. V gave up 2 bases and J gave up 5 bases, with 11 bases separating them. The CDR3 is made up of 14 amino acids. This CDR3 reads CASSLSGGEDTQYF. CDR3 coding DNA: TGTGCCAGCAGCTTATCGGGGGGCGAAGATACGCAGTATTTT.

The chain couples TRBV29-1 to TRBJ1-1; TRBD1 might be the D (5 bases). Germline CDR1 SQVTM, CDR2 ANQGSEA. CDR3 size: 15 residues. Trimming removed 3 bases at V and 2 bases at J, with 16 bases between. This CDR3 is CSVDTRGTPNTEAFF. The CDR3 DNA follows: TGCAGCGTTGACACAAGGGGCACACCTAACACTGAAGCTTTCTTT.

V gene TRBV6-5 combines with J gene TRBJ1-2; maybe TRBD1 (6 bases). V lost 6 bases and J 3 bases, leaving 14 bases between the germline ends. CDR1 and CDR2 from the germline V gene are MNHEY and SVGAGI. CDR3 size: 14 residues. CDR3 in amino acids: CASSPRGADYGYTF. Written as DNA, the CDR3 is TGTGCCAGCAGCCCTCGGGGGGCGGACTATGGCTACACCTTC.

The CDR3, as DNA: TGTGCCACCACCGGGACTAGCGGGACCCTCCCAGATACGCAGTATTTT. This gives the protein CATTGTSGTLPDTQYF. This rearrangement joins TRBV19 to TRBJ2-3, with 13 bases identical to TRBD2. Germline CDR1 and CDR2: LNHDA and SQIVND (reference sequence). After removal of 10 bases from V and 4 bases from J, the junction contained 11 bases not matched to a gene. This CDR3 has 16 residues.

The chain uses TRBV4-3 and TRBJ1-2; D perhaps matches TRBD1 (5 bases). The CDR3 sequence is 16 residues long. Germline CDR1 and CDR2: LGHNA and YSLEER. V dropped 4 bases and J dropped 8 bases, with 23 bases sitting between them. This chain's CDR3 is CASSPAELGRLKGYTF. The CDR3 region has the DNA TGCGCCAGCAGCCCGGCGGAATTGGGACGCCTTAAGGGCTACACCTTC.

The chain has TRBV28 and TRBJ2-2; D may be TRBD1 or TRBD2 (5 bases each). The CDR3 spans 14 residues. The V end lost 8 bases, the J end lost 2 bases, and 12 bases lay between the germline ends. In germline, CDR1 is MDHEN, CDR2 SYDVKM. The CDR3 DNA reads as TGTGCCAGCGTTGAGGGGCCCAACACCGGGGAGCTGTTTTTT. Its protein is CASVEGPNTGELFF. Variable domain in full (rest from reference TRBV28 and TRBJ2-2): DVKVTQSSRYLVKRTGEKVFLECVQDMDHENMFWYRQDPGLGLRLIYFSYDVKMKEKGDIPEGYSVSREKKERFSLILESASTNQTSMYLCASVEGPNTGELFFGEGSRLTVL.

The gene calls are TRBV10-3 and TRBJ1-2; TRBD1 matches at 10 bases. The CDR3 extends over 17 amino acids. Germline loops: CDR1 ENHRY, CDR2 SYGVKD. V gave up 5 bases and J gave up 2 bases; unmatched junction bases: 11. Written as DNA, the CDR3 is TGTGCCATCAGTCTAACCGGGACAGGGGATTACAACTATGGCTACACCTTC. Residues: CAISLTGTGDYNYGYTF.